Shown below are 23 T cell receptor beta chains from a single sample sequenced in a study of T cell repertoires and HLA-DP antigens (dated by TCRdb to 2016 to 2019). Receptors were amplified or captured by the immunoSEQ multiplex PCR assay. The clones in this table, taken by TCRdb from immuneACCESS, are in-frame only. Not every clone is retained; where verified, under half of the shortfall comes from an unresolved V gene, and the cause of the rest is unknown. This sample has approximately 89,000 clones in its table, and approximately 86% of those were observed once. About 1.7% of the sample is taken by the ten largest. These receptors are not linked to any known antigen. The specimen was CD4+ T cells from PBMCs. These receptors were taken from a man aged 45-60 years in good health and CMV-seronegative.

The rearrangement links TRBV5-5 to TRBJ1-6; weak D call: TRBD1 (5 bases). The CDR3 runs to 16 residues. The germline V and J ends were trimmed by 2 bases and 6 bases, with 15 bases remaining between them. The V gene's germline CDR1 is SGHKS and CDR2 YYEKEE (reference sequence). DNA for the CDR3: TGTGCCAGCAGCTTAGAGCCGGGACGGAGTAATTCACCCCTCCACTTT. Protein sequence: CASSLEPGRSNSPLHF.

The chain couples TRBV10-3 to TRBJ1-1, with 8 bases identical to TRBD1. CDR3 length: 11 residues. Trimming removed 7 bases from V and 8 bases from J; junction bases left unmatched: 3. The V gene's germline CDR1 is ENHRY and CDR2 SYGVKD. The CDR3 spells CAIKGDREAFF. The CDR3 nucleotides are TGTGCCATCAAGGGGGACAGGGAAGCTTTCTTT.

The rearrangement joins TRBV28 to TRBJ1-5; D possibly corresponds to TRBD1 (6 bases). This CDR3 spans 15 amino acids. Looked up from germline, CDR1 is MDHEN and CDR2 is SYDVKM. V dropped 8 bases and J dropped 2 bases, with 16 bases sitting between them. The CDR3 nucleotides are TGTGCCAGCCTCACAGGTGGGGGCGGCAATCAGCCCCAGCATTTT. It translates to CASLTGGGGNQPQHF.

This clone was detected a few times. The V and J genes are TRBV7-2 and TRBJ2-3; 7 bases align to TRBD2. The V gene's germline CDR1 is SGHTA and CDR2 FQGNSA. CDR3 size: 11 residues. V lost 8 bases, J lost 4 bases, and 0 bases stayed unmatched. CDR3 sequence (DNA): TGTGCCAGCGGGGGGGCAGATACGCAGTATTTT. Encoded protein: CASGGADTQYF. The complete variable domain, with remaining parts taken from reference TRBV7-2 and TRBJ2-3, reads GAGVSQSPSNKVTEKGKDVELRCDPISGHTALYWYRQSLGQGLEFLIYFQGNSAPDKSGLPSDRFSAERTGGSVSTLTIQRTQQEDSAVYLCASGGADTQYFGPGTRLTVL.

The chain is built from TRBV5-1 and TRBJ2-7; weak D call: TRBD1 (5 bases). The CDR3 contains 14 residues. The germline gives CDR1 SGHRS, CDR2 YFSETQ. V was cut by 5 bases and J by 3 bases, with 15 bases left in between. CDR3 nucleotide sequence: TGCGCCAGCAGAAGGGCAGGGTGGGACTACGAGCAGTACTTC. It encodes CASRRAGWDYEQYF. The whole variable domain, filled in from reference TRBV5-1 and TRBJ2-7, reads KAGVTQTPRYLIKTRGQQVTLSCSPISGHRSVSWYQQTPGQGLQFLFEYFSETQRNKGNFPGRFSGRQFSNSRSEMNVSTLELGDSALYLCASRRAGWDYEQYFGPGTRLTVT.

V and J are TRBV18 and TRBJ1-6; D is undetermined. CDR3 size: 14 residues. V was cut by 5 bases and J by 0 bases, with 5 bases left in between. Looked up from germline, CDR1 is KGHSH and CDR2 is LQKENI. For the CDR3, the DNA is TGTGCCAGCTCAACTGACTCCTATAATTCACCCCTCCACTTT. This encodes CASSTDSYNSPLHF.

V and J are TRBV13 and TRBJ1-2; weak D call: TRBD1 (6 bases). With 3 bases removed from V and 0 bases from J, the gap between germline ends came to 14 bases. The length of the CDR3 is 16 residues. Germline V gene lookup returns CDR1 PRHDT and CDR2 FYEKMQ (reference sequence). Here the CDR3 reads CASSFSQGIPNYGYTF. CDR3 sequence (DNA): TGTGCCAGCAGCTTTTCTCAGGGGATCCCTAACTATGGCTACACCTTC.

The chain employs TRBV10-1 and TRBJ2-1, with TRBD2 matching 11 bases. This CDR3 region has 17 residues. Germline V gives CDR1 WNHNN, CDR2 SYGVQD (reference sequence). Losses at the gene ends were 0 bases for V and 7 bases for J; bases not matched to a gene: 8. CDR3 DNA: TGCGCCAGCAGTGAGTCGGTACTAGCGGGAGTTGGGAATGAGCAGTTCTTC. Translating gives CASSESVLAGVGNEQFF.

This clone was counted between two and nine times. The chain links TRBV4-1 to TRBJ1-4, with D unresolved. With 5 bases removed from V and 6 bases from J, the gap between germline ends came to 10 bases. Germline V lookup: CDR1 MGHRA, CDR2 YSYEKL. This CDR3 has 13 amino acids. CDR3 in amino acids: CASSERGDEKLFF. DNA of the CDR3: TGCGCCAGCAGCGAGCGGGGAGATGAAAAACTGTTTTTT.

The chain has TRBV4-1 and TRBJ1-1; 11 nucleotides agree with TRBD1. CDR1 is MGHRA, CDR2 YSYEKL, per germline. The junction had 4 bases not matched to a gene; V was cut back by 2 bases and J by 8 bases. There are 14 residues in the CDR3. CDR3 region: CASSQPGQGVEAFF. CDR3 coding DNA: TGCGCCAGCAGCCAACCGGGACAGGGGGTCGAAGCTTTCTTT.

The V call is TRBV27, the J call TRBJ1-6; D is uncertain. The germline gives CDR1 MNHEY, CDR2 SMNVEV (reference sequence). CDR3 size: 13 residues. The V and J ends lost 7 bases and 10 bases respectively, with 14 bases between them. For the CDR3, the DNA is TGTGCCAGCACTGTGGATTTCAGGTCACCCCTCCACTTT. It encodes CASTVDFRSPLHF.

The chain carries TRBV6-5 and TRBJ1-5; the D is unclear. This CDR3 region has 13 residues. In germline, CDR1 is MNHEY, CDR2 SVGAGI. V lost 4 bases and J lost 14, with 18 bases in between. The DNA for the CDR3 is TGTGCCAGCAGTTCACAAAGGGCGGACCTTAAGCATTTT. Its protein product is CASSSQRADLKHF.

The V gene is TRBV9, the J gene TRBJ1-5; D is possibly TRBD1 (5 bases). Germline CDR1 and CDR2: SGDLS and YYNGEE. V was shortened by 0 bases and J by 2 bases, with 15 bases between the two germline ends. This CDR3 has 17 amino acids. The CDR3 is CASSVDPQGRGNQPQHF. For the CDR3, the DNA is TGTGCCAGCAGCGTAGACCCCCAGGGCAGAGGCAATCAGCCCCAGCATTTT.

The gene calls are TRBV28 and TRBJ2-1; D unclear. V was shortened by 5 bases and J by 1 base, with 12 bases between the two germline ends. The CDR3 spans 15 residues. In germline, CDR1 is MDHEN, CDR2 SYDVKM. CDR3 bases: TGTGCCAGCAGTGCCACAGAGACTTCCTACAATGAGCAGTTCTTC. As protein: CASSATETSYNEQFF.

This chain links TRBV9 with TRBJ2-1; D not resolved. This CDR3 has 14 residues. Trimming removed 1 base at V and 3 bases at J, with 8 bases between. Per germline, CDR1 SGDLS and CDR2 YYNGEE. The CDR3: CASSVQAYYNEQFF. CDR3 bases: TGTGCCAGCAGCGTACAGGCTTACTACAATGAGCAGTTCTTC.

The genes are TRBV2 and TRBJ2-1; D is undetermined. The CDR3 is 12 amino acids. Trimming took off 7 bases at V and 4 bases at J, with 8 bases between the two ends. The V gene's germline CDR1 is SNHLY and CDR2 FYNNEI. CDR3 sequence: CASTEWYNEQFF. The CDR3 nucleotides read TGTGCCAGCACAGAATGGTACAATGAGCAGTTCTTC.

This clone was observed once. J is TRBJ2-6 and V is TRBV18; no clear D gene. The V end was cut by 2 bases, the J end by 4 bases, with 9 bases between. The CDR3 runs 15 residues. CDR1 is KGHSH and CDR2 is LQKENI in the germline V gene. CDR3 sequence reads: CASSPRSSGANVLTF. The CDR3 DNA sequence: TGTGCCAGCTCACCAAGATCTTCAGGGGCCAACGTCCTGACTTTC.

The chain joins TRBV5-8 to TRBJ2-2; D gene ambiguous. V was trimmed by 0 bases and J by 8 bases, leaving 11 bases between them. CDR1 is SGHTS and CDR2 is YDEGEE in the germline V gene. The CDR3 extends over 14 amino acids. DNA for the CDR3: TGTGCCAGCAGCTTGGGGCTCCTAGGAGGGGAGCTGTTTTTT. Translation gives CASSLGLLGGELFF.

The chain employs TRBV14 and TRBJ2-3, with D maybe TRBD1 (6 bases). The germline V gene encodes CDR1 SGHDN and CDR2 FVKESK. Trimming stripped 0 bases from V and 7 bases from J, with 11 bases between. This CDR3 region has 14 residues. The CDR3 coding sequence is TGTGCCAGCAGCCAAGATGGCAGGGGTCATACGCAGTATTTT. This gives the protein CASSQDGRGHTQYF.

This chain joins TRBV11-1 and TRBJ1-5, with D perhaps matching TRBD1 (5 bases). This CDR3 has 15 amino acids. V was trimmed by 0 bases and J by 2 bases, leaving 8 bases between them. CDR1 and CDR2 (germline): SGHAT, FQDESV (reference sequence). The CDR3 sequence is CASSLAGDGNQPQHF. CDR3 nucleotides: TGTGCCAGCAGCTTAGCAGGGGATGGCAATCAGCCCCAGCATTTT.

The genes are TRBV4-1 and TRBJ1-6, with 11 bases that match TRBD1. The V and J ends lost 0 bases and 8 bases, in that order; junction bases with no gene match: 6. CDR1 is MGHRA, CDR2 YSYEKL, per germline. This CDR3 contains 17 residues. The CDR3 DNA is TGCGCCAGCAGCCAAGATGGGTGGGGACAGGGGGATTCACCCCTCCACTTT. Amino acids: CASSQDGWGQGDSPLHF.

This clone was observed a single time. V and J are TRBV28 and TRBJ1-1; perhaps TRBD1 as D (5 bases). The CDR3 contains 13 residues. Germline V lookup: CDR1 MDHEN, CDR2 SYDVKM. V was trimmed by 1 base and J by 7 bases, leaving 10 bases between them. This CDR3 reads CASSLSGQGEAFF. The CDR3, as DNA: TGTGCCAGCAGTTTATCAGGGCAGGGTGAAGCTTTCTTT.

The chain combines TRBV30 with TRBJ1-6, with TRBD1 as a possible D gene (6 bases). Germline V CDR1 and CDR2: GTSNPN, SVGIG (reference sequence). V dropped 0 bases and J dropped 0 bases, with 9 bases sitting between them. The CDR3 totals 16 residues. The CDR3 bases are TGTGCCTGGAGTGTGGGGGCCTTCTCCTATAATTCACCCCTCCACTTT. Translated, it gives CAWSVGAFSYNSPLHF.